The text below deals with one TCR beta chain. These data originate in a study of blood T cell repertoires in COVID-19. Using immunoSEQ multiplex PCR, the repertoire was profiled, and TCRdb retains in-frame clones only, with some absent. Here the sample spans around 58,000 clones, 90% being singletons. Per the germline V gene, CDR1 is SGHVS and CDR2 is FNYEAQ. The CDR3 length is 19 residues. Losses at the gene ends were 4 bases for V and 5 bases for J; bases not matched to a gene: 18. Sequencing was performed on peripheral blood. The rearrangement links TRBV7-6 to TRBJ2-2; 8 bases match TRBD1. This clonotype was obtained from a man in his fifties or sixties with active COVID-19. This CDR3 is CASSSMGQAMGLGTGELFF. CDR3 sequence (DNA): TGTGCCAGCAGCTCCATGGGACAGGCCATGGGTTTGGGGACCGGGGAGCTGTTTTTT. Variable domain in full (rest from reference TRBV7-6 and TRBJ2-2): GAGVSQSPRYKVTKRGQDVALRCDPISGHVSLYWYRQALGQGPEFLTYFNYEAQQDKSGLPNDRFSAERPEGSISTLTIQRTEQRDSAMYRCASSSMGQAMGLGTGELFFGEGSRLTVL.